A single sample gave rise to the 29 T cell receptor beta chains below, sequenced in a study of cytomegalovirus exposure and HLA in healthy donors. The PCR had 60 Vbeta and 13 Jbeta primers. This table comes from immunoSEQ multiplex PCR, and its TCRdb copy is limited to in-frame clones, with some not included. This table holds some 150,000 clones, roughly four fifths found once. The sample taken for sequencing was PBMCs. All receptors derive from a man in his late teens or twenties in good health and CMV-seropositive.

A few counts support this clone. This chain's CDR3 is CASSGPGEPNTGELFF. In nucleotides, the CDR3 is TGTGCCAGCAGCGGACCTGGGGAGCCGAACACCGGGGAGCTGTTTTTT. J is TRBJ2-2 and V is TRBV7-9, with D tentatively TRBD2 (5 bases). The CDR3 is made up of 16 amino acids. Trimming removed 5 bases at V and 0 bases at J, with 13 bases between. Looked up from germline, CDR1 is SEHNR and CDR2 is FQNEAQ (reference sequence). The whole variable domain, filled in from reference TRBV7-9 and TRBJ2-2, reads DTGVSQNPRHKITKRGQNVTFRCDPISEHNRLYWYRQTLGQGPEFLTYFQNEAQLEKSRLLSDRFSAERPKGSFSTLEIQRTEQGDSAMYLCASSGPGEPNTGELFFGEGSRLTVL.

The sample holds a few counts of this clone. The chain uses TRBV5-1 and TRBJ2-1; TRBD2 aligns across 10 bases. Germline trimming cut 5 bases from V and 0 bases from J; bases unmatched to any gene: 14. Germline-derived CDR1 and CDR2 are SGHRS and YFSETQ. The CDR3 totals 19 residues. CDR3 DNA sequence: TGCGCCAGCAGTCCTGATCCGGGACTAGCGCTGAGCTCCTACAATGAGCAGTTCTTC. Its protein product is CASSPDPGLALSSYNEQFF. Full variable domain (remainder filled in from reference TRBV5-1 and TRBJ2-1): KAGVTQTPRYLIKTRGQQVTLSCSPISGHRSVSWYQQTPGQGLQFLFEYFSETQRNKGNFPGRFSGRQFSNSRSEMNVSTLELGDSALYLCASSPDPGLALSSYNEQFFGPGTRLTVL.

The J gene is TRBJ2-7, the V gene TRBV27; 10 bases align to TRBD1. Unmatched junction bases numbered 7, after V lost 10 bases and J lost 4 bases. The germline V gene has CDR1 MNHEY and CDR2 SMNVEV (reference sequence). This CDR3 contains 13 residues. CDR3 sequence (DNA): TGTGCCACCGGGGGGGACAGGGGTTACGAGCAGTACTTC. This gives the protein CATGGDRGYEQYF.

V usage is TRBV28 and J usage is TRBJ2-5; TRBD2 is a possible D gene (5 bases). V gave up 3 bases and J gave up 11 bases, with 10 bases separating them. The CDR3 runs to 11 residues. Germline V gene lookup returns CDR1 MDHEN and CDR2 SYDVKM. CDR3 residues: CASSFSWEQYF. Here the CDR3 DNA reads TGTGCCAGCAGTTTCTCTTGGGAGCAGTACTTC.

The V and J genes are TRBV7-2 and TRBJ2-3; 13 bases match TRBD2. Germline CDR1 reads SGHTA; CDR2 reads FQGNSA. Germline trimming cut 0 bases from V and 0 bases from J; bases unmatched to any gene: 12. There are 21 residues in the CDR3. CDR3 nucleotides: TGTGCCAGCAGCTTAGCCCTTTCTCCGGGACTAGCGGGACCTAGCACAGATACGCAGTATTTT. It translates to CASSLALSPGLAGPSTDTQYF. Full variable domain (missing parts from reference TRBV7-2 and TRBJ2-3): GAGVSQSPSNKVTEKGKDVELRCDPISGHTALYWYRQSLGQGLEFLIYFQGNSAPDKSGLPSDRFSAERTGGSVSTLTIQRTQQEDSAVYLCASSLALSPGLAGPSTDTQYFGPGTRLTVL.

This clone was detected a few times. The chain uses TRBV7-9 and TRBJ2-3; 12 nucleotides align to TRBD2. There are 16 residues in the CDR3. Germline V gene sequence: CDR1 SEHNR, CDR2 FQNEAQ (reference sequence). Germline trimming cut 4 bases from V and 5 bases from J; bases unmatched to any gene: 7. CDR3 coding DNA: TGTGCCAGCAGCTATTCTAGCGGGAGGGCCCTAGATACGCAGTATTTT. This gives the protein CASSYSSGRALDTQYF.

The CDR3 coding sequence is TGTGCCAGCAGGACTGGACAGGGGGAAACCTTC. It yields the protein CASRTGQGETF. The chain has TRBV6-5 and TRBJ1-2, with 10 positions matching TRBD1. Germline CDR1 and CDR2: MNHEY and SVGAGI. Trimming took 6 bases from V and 14 from J; bases not matched to a gene: 6. The CDR3 contains 11 residues.

V is TRBV5-4 and J is TRBJ2-5; 8 bases fit TRBD2. Trimming removed 4 bases from V and 4 bases from J; junction bases left unmatched: 9. CDR3 length: 15 amino acids. Germline V gene data show CDR1 as SGHNT and CDR2 as YYREEE (reference sequence). The CDR3 coding sequence is TGTGCCAGCAGCCCCGGCGGGGGGTTGGGAGAGACCCAGTACTTC. Residues: CASSPGGGLGETQYF.

The chain recombines TRBV19 with TRBJ2-5; no definite D call. Germline CDR1 LNHDA, CDR2 SQIVND (reference sequence). The length of the CDR3 is 13 residues. Trimming removed 4 bases from V and 2 bases from J, with 8 bases in between. This CDR3 is CASSKSKQETQYF. Here the CDR3 DNA reads TGTGCCAGTAGTAAATCAAAACAAGAGACCCAGTACTTC.

This clone was seen only a few times. Here the CDR3 DNA reads TGTGCCAGCAGCTCCAGGGTTAACACTGAAGCTTTCTTT. It is translated as CASSSRVNTEAFF. The gene calls are TRBV11-2 and TRBJ1-1, with a weak D call TRBD1 (5 bases). Germline assignment: CDR1 SGHAT and CDR2 FQNNGV. V lost 4 bases and J 2 bases, leaving 8 bases between the germline ends. The CDR3 covers 13 residues.

V usage is TRBV5-1 and J usage is TRBJ1-2; D unresolved. V lost 3 bases and J 4 bases, leaving 10 bases between the germline ends. Germline CDR1 and CDR2: SGHRS and YFSETQ. The CDR3 consists of 13 residues. CDR3 in amino acids: CASSSSGSYGYTF. Here the CDR3 DNA reads TGCGCCAGCAGCTCGTCCGGGAGCTATGGCTACACCTTC.

The gene calls are TRBV2 and TRBJ2-5, with a possible D match to TRBD2 (6 bases). CDR1 is SNHLY and CDR2 is FYNNEI in the germline V gene. The CDR3 is 13 amino acids. The V and J ends lost 8 bases and 5 bases respectively, with 15 bases between them. CDR3 in DNA: TGTGCCAGCGTGGAGGGCCCGGGTGAGACCCAGTACTTC. Its protein product is CASVEGPGETQYF.

This clone was found a few times. The gene calls are TRBV28 and TRBJ2-5, with 8 positions matching TRBD2. The germline V gene has CDR1 MDHEN and CDR2 SYDVKM. After removal of 4 bases from V and 3 bases from J, the junction contained 10 bases not matched to a gene. This CDR3 has 16 residues. Written as DNA, the CDR3 is TGTGCCAGCAGTTATCCGGGAGGGCTGTTAAAAGAGACCCAGTACTTC. This translates into CASSYPGGLLKETQYF.

This clone was detected a few times. The chain couples TRBV7-9 to TRBJ2-2; 9 bases agree with TRBD1. Looked up from germline, CDR1 is SEHNR and CDR2 is FQNEAQ (reference sequence). The CDR3 totals 15 residues. J was trimmed by 5 bases and V by 6 bases; bases with no gene match: 7. The CDR3 is CASRPGQGGTGELFF. DNA for the CDR3: TGTGCCAGCAGGCCGGGACAGGGAGGTACCGGGGAGCTGTTTTTT.

The chain carries TRBV19 and TRBJ1-4; 7 nucleotides line up with TRBD1. Germline V lookup: CDR1 LNHDA, CDR2 SQIVND (reference sequence). The CDR3 has 16 residues. V shed 7 bases, J shed 4 bases, and the junction held 12 bases outside the gene matches. CDR3: CASNPRGGQYNEKLFF. CDR3 DNA sequence: TGTGCCAGTAACCCTAGAGGGGGACAGTATAATGAAAAACTGTTTTTT. The entire variable domain, with the rest obtained from reference TRBV19 and TRBJ1-4, is as follows: DGGITQSPKYLFRKEGQNVTLSCEQNLNHDAMYWYRQDPGQGLRLIYYSQIVNDFQKGDIAEGYSVSREKKESFPLTVTSAQKNPTAFYLCASNPRGGQYNEKLFFGSGTQLSVL.

The V gene is TRBV9, the J gene TRBJ1-2, with D hard to call. With 0 bases removed from V and 6 bases from J, the gap between germline ends came to 21 bases. CDR3 size: 17 residues. Germline CDR1 is SGDLS and CDR2 is YYNGEE. This CDR3 is CASSVGLGPREGNGYTF. The CDR3 coding sequence is TGTGCCAGCAGCGTAGGATTAGGGCCTAGGGAGGGAAATGGCTACACCTTC.

The V gene is TRBV30, the J gene TRBJ1-4; no clear D. With 8 bases removed from V and 6 bases from J, the gap between germline ends came to 16 bases. This CDR3 has 13 amino acids. Germline V gives CDR1 GTSNPN, CDR2 SVGIG (reference sequence). CDR3 in DNA: TGTGCCCGGAAAAGAGTTGAAGATGAAAAACTGTTTTTT. This encodes CARKRVEDEKLFF.

In its sample, this clone was seen once. This sequence joins TRBV28 and TRBJ1-2; perhaps TRBD1 as D (6 bases). The germline gives CDR1 MDHEN, CDR2 SYDVKM. Between the trimmed V and J ends, which lost 6 bases and 4 bases, there was a span of 12 bases. The CDR3 extends over 13 amino acids. This CDR3 reads CASSLGQFYGYTF. The CDR3 nucleotides are TGTGCCAGCAGCCTCGGACAGTTCTATGGCTACACCTTC.

The chain is built from TRBV7-3 and TRBJ2-6; D is perhaps TRBD2 (6 bases). The V gene's germline CDR1 is SGHTA and CDR2 FQGTGA. The V end lost 2 bases, the J end lost 0 bases, and 8 bases lay between the germline ends. There are 16 residues in the CDR3. CDR3 in amino acids: CASSLLAVSGANVLTF. CDR3 bases: TGTGCCAGCAGCTTATTAGCGGTCTCTGGGGCCAACGTCCTGACTTTC.

This chain links TRBV25-1 with TRBJ2-5; possibly TRBD2 for D (5 bases). The CDR3 covers 11 residues. V gave up 7 bases and J gave up 3 bases, with 6 bases separating them. Germline CDR1 reads MGHDK; CDR2 reads SYGVNS. The CDR3 DNA is TGTGCCAGCACCGGGGAAGAGACCCAGTACTTC. Protein sequence: CASTGEETQYF.

This sequence joins TRBV5-6 and TRBJ2-3, with 7 bases that match TRBD2. The CDR3 loop spans 14 amino acids. Losses at the gene ends were 4 bases for V and 4 bases for J; bases not matched to a gene: 6. CDR1 and CDR2 from the germline V gene are SGHDT and YYEEEE. The CDR3 bases are TGTGCCAGCAGCACGGGGGGTTTGGCAGATACGCAGTATTTT. Its translation is CASSTGGLADTQYF.

The V and J genes are TRBV5-4 and TRBJ1-2; TRBD1 aligns across 10 bases. Germline assignment: CDR1 SGHNT and CDR2 YYREEE (reference sequence). With 4 bases clipped from V and 8 bases from J, the junction kept 11 bases outside the gene matches. The CDR3 totals 15 residues. CDR3 loop: CASSLMTGGASGYTF. As DNA, the CDR3 is TGTGCCAGCAGCCTCATGACAGGGGGCGCGTCCGGCTACACCTTC.

J is TRBJ1-2 and V is TRBV29-1; 11 bases line up with TRBD1. CDR3 size: 17 residues. J gave up 8 bases and V 6 bases, and 20 bases lay outside the gene matches. Looked up from germline, CDR1 is SQVTM and CDR2 is ANQGSEA. CDR3 sequence reads: CSVAAFSGTGGGSGYTF. DNA of the CDR3: TGCAGCGTGGCGGCATTTAGCGGGACAGGGGGAGGATCAGGCTACACCTTC. The full variable domain, its missing parts supplied by reference TRBV29-1 and TRBJ1-2, is SAVISQKPSRDICQRGTSLTIQCQVDSQVTMMFWYRQQPGQSLTLIATANQGSEATYESGFVIDKFPISRPNLTFSTLTVSNMSPEDSSIYLCSVAAFSGTGGGSGYTFGSGTRLTVV.

The chain joins TRBV11-3 to TRBJ2-2; 8 nucleotides match TRBD1. Germline loops: CDR1 SGHNT, CDR2 YENEEA. This CDR3 comprises 16 residues. The V segment lost 4 bases and the J segment 2 bases; nucleotides outside the gene matches: 6. The CDR3: CASSSWDRPNTGELFF. The CDR3 DNA is TGTGCCAGCAGCTCCTGGGACAGGCCCAACACCGGGGAGCTGTTTTTT.

The chain is built from TRBV6-5 and TRBJ2-1, with 12 positions matching TRBD2. Per germline, CDR1 MNHEY and CDR2 SVGAGI. The CDR3 has 15 amino acids. The J segment lost 2 bases and the V segment lost 5 bases, leaving 1 base of the junction unmatched. CDR3 loop: CASSLAGGPYNEQFF. The CDR3 DNA is TGTGCCAGCAGTCTAGCGGGAGGGCCCTACAATGAGCAGTTCTTC.

The gene calls are TRBV7-2 and TRBJ2-7; 7 bases agree with TRBD2. With V trimmed by 4 bases and J by 2 bases, 5 bases remained unmatched. This CDR3 is built from 14 residues. From germline, CDR1 is SGHTA and CDR2 FQGNSA. CDR3 region: CASSSGLVPYEQYF. CDR3 nucleotides: TGTGCCAGCAGCTCAGGACTAGTCCCCTACGAGCAGTACTTC.

The chain has TRBV2 and TRBJ2-2; 7 nucleotides align to TRBD1. The V gene's germline CDR1 is SNHLY and CDR2 FYNNEI. The CDR3 contains 14 residues. J was trimmed by 0 bases and V by 8 bases; bases with no gene match: 3. The CDR3 here is CASFQGANTGELFF. The DNA of the CDR3 is TGTGCCAGCTTCCAGGGGGCGAACACCGGGGAGCTGTTTTTT.

The V and J genes are TRBV5-1 and TRBJ2-3; 9 positions agree with TRBD2. The V gene end was trimmed by 0 bases and the J gene end by 4 bases; junction bases not matched to a gene: 3. Germline CDR1 is SGHRS and CDR2 is YFSETQ. The CDR3 extends over 15 amino acids. CDR3 sequence reads: CASSLGTSVSDTQYF. DNA for the CDR3: TGCGCCAGCAGCTTGGGGACTAGCGTGTCAGATACGCAGTATTTT.

The chain has TRBV14 and TRBJ2-1; 7 nucleotides agree with TRBD1. V lost 4 bases to trimming and J lost 6 bases; unmatched junction nucleotides: 9. The germline V gene encodes CDR1 SGHDN and CDR2 FVKESK. The CDR3 is 15 amino acids. In nucleotides, the CDR3 is TGTGCCAGCAGCCGACAGGGACGGCTTCTCAATGAGCAGTTCTTC. Residues: CASSRQGRLLNEQFF.